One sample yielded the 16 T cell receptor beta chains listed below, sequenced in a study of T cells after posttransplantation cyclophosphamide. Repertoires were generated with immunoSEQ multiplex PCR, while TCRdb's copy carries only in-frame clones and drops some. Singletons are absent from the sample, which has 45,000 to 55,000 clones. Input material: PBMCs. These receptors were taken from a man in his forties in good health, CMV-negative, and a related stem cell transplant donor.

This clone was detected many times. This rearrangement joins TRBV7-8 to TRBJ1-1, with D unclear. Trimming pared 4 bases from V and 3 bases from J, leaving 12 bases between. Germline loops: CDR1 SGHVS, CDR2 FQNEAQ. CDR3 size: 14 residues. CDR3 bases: TGTGCCAGCAGCTACCGAGGCGGCTACACTGAAGCTTTCTTT. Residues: CASSYRGGYTEAFF.

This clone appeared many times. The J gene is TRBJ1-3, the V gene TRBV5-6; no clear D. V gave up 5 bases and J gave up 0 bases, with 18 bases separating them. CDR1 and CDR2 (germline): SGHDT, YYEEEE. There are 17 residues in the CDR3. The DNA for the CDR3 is TGTGCCAGCAGTTTACATCCACCGGGAAACTCTGGAAACACCATATATTTT. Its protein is CASSLHPPGNSGNTIYF.

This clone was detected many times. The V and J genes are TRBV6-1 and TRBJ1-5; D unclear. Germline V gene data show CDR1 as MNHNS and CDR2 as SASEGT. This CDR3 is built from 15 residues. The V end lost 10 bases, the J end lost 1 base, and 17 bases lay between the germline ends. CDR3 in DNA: TGTGCCACCTCCCAAGAGGATGGGAGCAATCAGCCCCAGCATTTT. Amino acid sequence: CATSQEDGSNQPQHF.

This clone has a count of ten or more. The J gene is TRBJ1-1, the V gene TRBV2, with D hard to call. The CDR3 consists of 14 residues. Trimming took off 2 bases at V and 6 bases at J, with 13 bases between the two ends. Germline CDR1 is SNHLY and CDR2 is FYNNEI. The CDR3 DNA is TGTGCCAGCAGTGAATTACGGGGAAACGCTGAAGCTTTCTTT. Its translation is CASSELRGNAEAFF.

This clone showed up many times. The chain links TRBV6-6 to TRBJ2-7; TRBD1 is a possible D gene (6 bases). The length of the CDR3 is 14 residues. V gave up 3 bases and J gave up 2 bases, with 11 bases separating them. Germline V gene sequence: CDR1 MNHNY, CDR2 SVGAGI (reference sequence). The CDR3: CASSYPGDPYEQYF. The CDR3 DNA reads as TGTGCCAGCAGTTATCCAGGGGACCCCTACGAGCAGTACTTC.

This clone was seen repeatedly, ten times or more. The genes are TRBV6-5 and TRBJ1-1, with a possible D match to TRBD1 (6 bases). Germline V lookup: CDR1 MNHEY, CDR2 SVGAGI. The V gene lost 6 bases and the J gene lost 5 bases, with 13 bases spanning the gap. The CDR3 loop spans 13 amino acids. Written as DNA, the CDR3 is TGTGCCAGCAGGTCCTCAGGGGTAACTGAAGCTTTCTTT. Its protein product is CASRSSGVTEAFF.

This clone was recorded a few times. CDR3 residues: CAWTQGLSISYNEQFF. CDR3 sequence (DNA): TGTGCCTGGACTCAGGGCCTCTCTATCTCCTACAATGAGCAGTTCTTC. The genes are TRBV30 and TRBJ2-1; D perhaps matches TRBD1 (5 bases). The germline V gene has CDR1 GTSNPN and CDR2 SVGIG (reference sequence). The CDR3 is made up of 16 amino acids. V was pared by 4 bases and J by 0 bases, with 16 bases between.

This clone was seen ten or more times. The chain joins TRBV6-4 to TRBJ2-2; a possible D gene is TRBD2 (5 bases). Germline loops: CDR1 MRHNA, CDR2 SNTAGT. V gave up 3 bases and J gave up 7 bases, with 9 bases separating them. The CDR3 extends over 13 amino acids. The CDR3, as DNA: TGTGCCAGCAGTGAGACTAATTTCGGGGAGCTGTTTTTT. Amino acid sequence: CASSETNFGELFF.

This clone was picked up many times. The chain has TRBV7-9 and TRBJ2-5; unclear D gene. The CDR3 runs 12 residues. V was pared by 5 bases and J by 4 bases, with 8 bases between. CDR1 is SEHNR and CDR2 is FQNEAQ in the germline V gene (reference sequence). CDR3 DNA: TGTGCCAGCAGCCCACCCGGAGAGACCCAGTACTTC. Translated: CASSPPGETQYF.

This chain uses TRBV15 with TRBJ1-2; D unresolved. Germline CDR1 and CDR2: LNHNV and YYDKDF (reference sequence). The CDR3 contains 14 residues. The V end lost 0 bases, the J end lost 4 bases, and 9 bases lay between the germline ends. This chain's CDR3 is CATSRDDRGYGYTF. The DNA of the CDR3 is TGTGCCACCAGCAGAGATGACCGAGGCTATGGCTACACCTTC.

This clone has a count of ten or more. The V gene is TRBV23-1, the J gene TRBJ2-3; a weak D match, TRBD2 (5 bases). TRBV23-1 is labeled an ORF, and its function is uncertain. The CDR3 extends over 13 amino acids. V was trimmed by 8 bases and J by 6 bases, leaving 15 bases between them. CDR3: CASPRAGGDTQYF. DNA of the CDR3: TGCGCCAGCCCCCGGGCGGGTGGTGATACGCAGTATTTT.

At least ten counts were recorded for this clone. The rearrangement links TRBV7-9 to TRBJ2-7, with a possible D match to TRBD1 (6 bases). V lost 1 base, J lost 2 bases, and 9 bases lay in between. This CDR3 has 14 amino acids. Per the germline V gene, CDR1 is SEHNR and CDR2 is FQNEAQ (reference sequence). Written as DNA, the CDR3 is TGTGCCAGCAGCTTAGGGACAGATACCTACGAGCAGTACTTC. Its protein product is CASSLGTDTYEQYF.

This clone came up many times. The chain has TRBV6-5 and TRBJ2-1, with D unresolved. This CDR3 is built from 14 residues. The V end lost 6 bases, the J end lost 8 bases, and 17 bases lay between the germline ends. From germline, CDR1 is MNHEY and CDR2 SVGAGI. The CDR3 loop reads CASSLDFAVDEQFF. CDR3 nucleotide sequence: TGTGCCAGCAGCCTCGACTTTGCGGTAGATGAGCAGTTCTTC.

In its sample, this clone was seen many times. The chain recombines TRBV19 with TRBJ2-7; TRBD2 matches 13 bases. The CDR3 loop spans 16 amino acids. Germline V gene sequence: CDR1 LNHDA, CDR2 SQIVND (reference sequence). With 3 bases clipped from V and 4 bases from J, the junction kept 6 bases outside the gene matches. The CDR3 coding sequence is TGTGCCAGTAGTATTGGACTAGCGGGAGTTGGGTACGAGCAGTACTTC. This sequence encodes CASSIGLAGVGYEQYF.

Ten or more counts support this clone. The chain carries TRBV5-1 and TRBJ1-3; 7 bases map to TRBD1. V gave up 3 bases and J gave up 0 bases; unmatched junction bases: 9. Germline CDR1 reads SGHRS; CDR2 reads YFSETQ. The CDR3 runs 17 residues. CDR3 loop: CASSSGTVSVSGNTIYF. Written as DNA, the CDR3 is TGCGCCAGCAGCTCCGGGACAGTCTCCGTCTCTGGAAACACCATATATTTT. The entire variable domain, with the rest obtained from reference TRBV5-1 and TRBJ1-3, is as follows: KAGVTQTPRYLIKTRGQQVTLSCSPISGHRSVSWYQQTPGQGLQFLFEYFSETQRNKGNFPGRFSGRQFSNSRSEMNVSTLELGDSALYLCASSSGTVSVSGNTIYFGEGSWLTVV.

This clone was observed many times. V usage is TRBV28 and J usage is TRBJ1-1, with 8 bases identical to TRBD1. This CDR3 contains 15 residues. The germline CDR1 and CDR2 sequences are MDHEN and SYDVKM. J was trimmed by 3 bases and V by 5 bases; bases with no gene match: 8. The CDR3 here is CASSPRTGRHTEAFF. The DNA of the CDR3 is TGTGCCAGCAGTCCCAGGACAGGGAGGCACACTGAAGCTTTCTTT.